This record looks at one TCR beta chain sequence and its context. Repertoires were generated with immunoSEQ multiplex PCR, while TCRdb's copy carries only in-frame clones and drops some. The table lists 200,000 to 250,000 clones, 88% of them singletons. The record originates from a study of blood T cell repertoires in COVID-19. Across the study: Acute and convalescent COVID-19 samples came from the United States, Italy and Spain.

Germline assignment: CDR1 SGHTA and CDR2 FQGNSA. The CDR3 has 17 residues. V gave up 2 bases and J gave up 3 bases; unmatched junction bases: 9. Cohort placement rested on clinical history that participants reported themselves. Recovered status applied to Cohort 3 donors who had two consecutive negative PCRs. It also applied to those with clearance or with symptom resolution. The chain joins TRBV7-2 to TRBJ2-1, with 8 bases lining up with TRBD2. What was sequenced was PBMCs or T cells enriched from blood (not recorded which). The TCR comes from a woman aged 30 to 39 who had recovered from COVID-19. The chain's CDR3 is CASSLQSRAGVYNEQFF. The DNA for the CDR3 is TGTGCCAGCAGCTTACAAAGCCGAGCGGGGGTCTACAATGAGCAGTTCTTC.